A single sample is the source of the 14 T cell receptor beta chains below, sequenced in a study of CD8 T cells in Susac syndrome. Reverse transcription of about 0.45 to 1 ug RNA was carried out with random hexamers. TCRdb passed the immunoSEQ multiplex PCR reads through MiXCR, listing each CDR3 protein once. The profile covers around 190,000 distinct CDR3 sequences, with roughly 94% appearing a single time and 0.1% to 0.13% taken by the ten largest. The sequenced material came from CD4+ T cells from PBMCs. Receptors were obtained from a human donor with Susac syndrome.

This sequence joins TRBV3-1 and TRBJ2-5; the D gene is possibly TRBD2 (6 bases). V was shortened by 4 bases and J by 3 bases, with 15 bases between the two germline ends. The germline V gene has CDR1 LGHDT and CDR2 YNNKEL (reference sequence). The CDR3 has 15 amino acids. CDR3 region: CASSRRAEGKETQYF. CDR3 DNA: TGTGCCAGCAGCCGTCGCGCGGAGGGGAAAGAGACCCAGTACTTC.

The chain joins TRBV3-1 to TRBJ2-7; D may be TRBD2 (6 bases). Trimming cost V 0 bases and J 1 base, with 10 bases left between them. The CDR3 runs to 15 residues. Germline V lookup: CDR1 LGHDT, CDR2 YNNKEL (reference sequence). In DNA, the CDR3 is TGTGCCAGCAGCCAAGATAGACGGGGGTCCTACGAGCAGTACTTC. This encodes CASSQDRRGSYEQYF.

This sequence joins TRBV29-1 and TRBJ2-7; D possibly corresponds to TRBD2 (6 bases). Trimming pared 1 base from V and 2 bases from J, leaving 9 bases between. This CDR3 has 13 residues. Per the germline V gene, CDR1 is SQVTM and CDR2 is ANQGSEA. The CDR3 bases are TGCAGCGTTGAAGGGACGGGGGCCTACGAGCAGTACTTC. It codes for CSVEGTGAYEQYF.

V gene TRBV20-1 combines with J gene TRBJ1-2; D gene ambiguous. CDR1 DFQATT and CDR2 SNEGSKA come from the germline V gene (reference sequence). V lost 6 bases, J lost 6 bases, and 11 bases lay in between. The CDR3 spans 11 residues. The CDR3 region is CSAGNKNGYTF. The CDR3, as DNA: TGCAGTGCCGGGAACAAGAATGGCTACACCTTC.

In DNA form, the CDR3 reads TGTGCCAGCAGTGTAGGGGGAAGCAATCAGCCCCAGCATTTT. Translated, it gives CASSVGGSNQPQHF. The rearrangement joins TRBV25-1 to TRBJ1-5, with D possibly being TRBD1 (6 bases). Looked up from germline, CDR1 is MGHDK and CDR2 is SYGVNS. V lost 4 bases and J 1 base, leaving 8 bases between the germline ends. The CDR3 totals 14 residues.

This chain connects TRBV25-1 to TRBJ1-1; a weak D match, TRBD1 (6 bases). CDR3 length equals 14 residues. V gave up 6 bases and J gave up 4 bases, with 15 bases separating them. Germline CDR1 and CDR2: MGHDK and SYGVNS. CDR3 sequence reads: CASSPQGRGTEAFF. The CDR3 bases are TGTGCCAGCAGCCCGCAGGGGAGGGGCACTGAAGCTTTCTTT.

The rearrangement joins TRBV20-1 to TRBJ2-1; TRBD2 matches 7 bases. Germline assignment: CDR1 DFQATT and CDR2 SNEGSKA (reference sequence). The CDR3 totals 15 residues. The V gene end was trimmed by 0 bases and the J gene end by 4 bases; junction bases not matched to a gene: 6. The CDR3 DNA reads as TGCAGTGCTAGAGATAGGCCTAGCGGATACAATGAGCAGTTCTTC. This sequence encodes CSARDRPSGYNEQFF.

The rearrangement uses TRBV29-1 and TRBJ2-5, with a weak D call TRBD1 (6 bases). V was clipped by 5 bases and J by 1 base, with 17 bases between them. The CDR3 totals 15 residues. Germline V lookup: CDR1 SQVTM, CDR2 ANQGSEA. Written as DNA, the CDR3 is TGCAGCGTTTCCGAGGACAGTATGACCCAAGAGACCCAGTACTTC. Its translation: CSVSEDSMTQETQYF. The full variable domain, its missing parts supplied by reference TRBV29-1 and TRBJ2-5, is SAVISQKPSRDICQRGTSLTIQCQVDSQVTMMFWYRQQPGQSLTLIATANQGSEATYESGFVIDKFPISRPNLTFSTLTVSNMSPEDSSIYLCSVSEDSMTQETQYFGPGTRLLVL.

The CDR3 bases are TGTGCCAGCAGTTACGGGTTGGAGACCCAGTACTTC. Translating gives CASSYGLETQYF. V is TRBV6-5 and J is TRBJ2-5, with D uncertain. V was pared by 2 bases and J by 5 bases, with 6 bases between. The CDR3 extends over 12 amino acids. The V gene's germline CDR1 is MNHEY and CDR2 SVGAGI.

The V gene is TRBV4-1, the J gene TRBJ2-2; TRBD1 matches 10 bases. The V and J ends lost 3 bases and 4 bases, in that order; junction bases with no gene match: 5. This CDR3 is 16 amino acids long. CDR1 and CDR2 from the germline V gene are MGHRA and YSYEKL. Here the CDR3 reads CASSHLGQGRTGELFF. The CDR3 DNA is TGCGCCAGCAGCCATTTGGGACAGGGGCGCACCGGGGAGCTGTTTTTT.

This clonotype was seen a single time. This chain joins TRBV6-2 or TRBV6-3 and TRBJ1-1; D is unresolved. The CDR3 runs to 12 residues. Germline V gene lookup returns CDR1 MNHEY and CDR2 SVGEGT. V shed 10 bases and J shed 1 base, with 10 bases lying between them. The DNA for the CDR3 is TGTGCCACTCAGACGGGGAACACTGAAGCTTTCTTT. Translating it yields CATQTGNTEAFF.

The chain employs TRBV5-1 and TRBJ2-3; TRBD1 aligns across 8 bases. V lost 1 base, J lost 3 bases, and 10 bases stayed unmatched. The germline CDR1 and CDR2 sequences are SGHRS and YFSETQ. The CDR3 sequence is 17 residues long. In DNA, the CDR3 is TGCGCCAGCAGCTTGATGCTCCGGACAGGGAATACAGATACGCAGTATTTT. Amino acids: CASSLMLRTGNTDTQYF.

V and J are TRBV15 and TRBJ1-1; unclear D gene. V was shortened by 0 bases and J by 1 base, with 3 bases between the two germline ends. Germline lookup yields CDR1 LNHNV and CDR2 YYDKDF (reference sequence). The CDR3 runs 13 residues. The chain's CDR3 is CATSRDENTEAFF. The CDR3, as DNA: TGTGCCACCAGCAGAGACGAGAACACTGAAGCTTTCTTT.

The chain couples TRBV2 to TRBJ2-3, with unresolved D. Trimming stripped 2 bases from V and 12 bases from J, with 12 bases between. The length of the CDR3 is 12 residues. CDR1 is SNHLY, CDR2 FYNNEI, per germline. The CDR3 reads CASSETEVAQYF. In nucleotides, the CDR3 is TGTGCCAGCAGTGAAACTGAGGTAGCTCAGTATTTT. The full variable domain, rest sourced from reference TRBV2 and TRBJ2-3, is EPEVTQTPSHQVTQMGQEVILRCVPISNHLYFYWYRQILGQKVEFLVSFYNNEISEKSEIFDDQFSVERPDGSNFTLKIRSTKLEDSAMYFCASSETEVAQYFGPGTRLTVL.